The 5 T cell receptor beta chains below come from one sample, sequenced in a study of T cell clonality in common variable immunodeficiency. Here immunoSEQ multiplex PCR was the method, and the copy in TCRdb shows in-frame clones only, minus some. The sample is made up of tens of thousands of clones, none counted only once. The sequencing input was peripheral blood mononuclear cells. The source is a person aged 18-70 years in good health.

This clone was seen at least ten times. This CDR3 is CASSPGGGLNTEAFF. The sequenced CDR3 bases are TGCGCCAGCAGCCCCGGCGGGGGACTGAACACTGAA. V is TRBV5-1 and J is TRBJ1-1; tentative D call: TRBD1 (5 bases). The CDR3 end is not reached by the read, which stops 3 residues before it; the germline J gene fills it in. Germline V lookup: CDR1 SGHRS, CDR2 YFSETQ. This CDR3 comprises 15 residues. Trimming took off 4 bases at V and 0 bases at J, with 13 bases between the two ends. The entire variable domain, with the rest obtained from reference TRBV5-1 and TRBJ1-1, is as follows: KAGVTQTPRYLIKTRGQQVTLSCSPISGHRSVSWYQQTPGQGLQFLFEYFSETQRNKGNFPGRFSGRQFSNSRSEMNVSTLELGDSALYLCASSPGGGLNTEAFFGQGTRLTVV.

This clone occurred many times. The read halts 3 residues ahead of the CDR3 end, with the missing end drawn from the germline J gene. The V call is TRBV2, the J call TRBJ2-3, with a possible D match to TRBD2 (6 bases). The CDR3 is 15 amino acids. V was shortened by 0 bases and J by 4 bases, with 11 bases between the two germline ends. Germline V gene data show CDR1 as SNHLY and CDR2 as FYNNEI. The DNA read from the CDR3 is TGTGCCAGCAGTGAAGCTGGCGGGAAGGCAGATACG. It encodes CASSEAGGKADT. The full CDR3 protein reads CASSEAGGKADTQYF.

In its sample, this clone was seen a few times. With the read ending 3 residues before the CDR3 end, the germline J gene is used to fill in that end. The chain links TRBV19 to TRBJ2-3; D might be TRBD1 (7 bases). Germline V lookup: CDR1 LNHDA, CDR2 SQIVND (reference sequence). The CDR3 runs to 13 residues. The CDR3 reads CASTTGAGQPQYF. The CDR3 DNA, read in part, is TGTGCCAGTACCACAGGGGCGGGGCAGCCG.

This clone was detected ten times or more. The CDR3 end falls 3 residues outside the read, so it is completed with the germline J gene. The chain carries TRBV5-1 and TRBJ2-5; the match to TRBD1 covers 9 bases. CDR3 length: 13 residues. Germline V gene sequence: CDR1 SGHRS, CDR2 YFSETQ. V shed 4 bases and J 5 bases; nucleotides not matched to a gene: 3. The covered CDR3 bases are TGCGCCAGCAGCCCCGGACAGGGGGAGACC. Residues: CASSPGQGET. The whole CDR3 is CASSPGQGETQYF.

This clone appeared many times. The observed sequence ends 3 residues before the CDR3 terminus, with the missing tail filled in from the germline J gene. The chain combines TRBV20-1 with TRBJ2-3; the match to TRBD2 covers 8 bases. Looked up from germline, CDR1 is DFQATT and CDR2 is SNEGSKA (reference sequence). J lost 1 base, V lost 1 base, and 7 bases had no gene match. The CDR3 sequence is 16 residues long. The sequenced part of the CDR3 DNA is TGCAGTGCTAGAGTCGGCGAGCGGGGGCGCACAGATACG. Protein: CSARVGERGRTDT. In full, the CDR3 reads CSARVGERGRTDTQYF.